This paragraph reports one T cell receptor (beta chain). Its specificity is not known. V lost 4 bases and J lost 2, with 9 bases in between. The CDR3 is 15 residues long. From germline, CDR1 is SNHLY and CDR2 FYNNEI. Conversion of TCR transcripts into cDNA relied on 5'RACE template switching, which added a universal primer site and UMIs. TCRdb fed the 5' RACE reads into MiXCR, producing one record per CDR3 protein. Counted here are about 260,000 distinct CDR3 sequences, over 10% occurring once; the ten biggest clones make up 0.4% to 0.65%. The data originate from a study of T cells after yellow fever vaccination. General study findings and limits: Most primary-vaccination clones recurred post-booster (just under 98% CD4, around 88% CD8). The secondary response peaked faster, at day 5 versus 15, but was weaker. Overall, a small share of clonotypes was seen in both CD4 and CD8 compartments.

The sequence derives from a man in his thirties or forties who received the YFV17D yellow fever vaccine. V gene TRBV2 combines with J gene TRBJ2-6; tentative D call: TRBD2 (6 bases). Sequencing was performed on CD4+ T cells sorted from PBMCs, taken 45 days after the yellow fever booster vaccination. As DNA, the CDR3 is TGTGCCAGCAGTGCCTCGGGGGCTGGGGCCAACGTCCTGACTTTC. Residues: CASSASGAGANVLTF.